Listed here are 14 T cell receptor beta chains from one sample, sequenced in a study of blood T cell repertoires in COVID-19. The method was immunoSEQ multiplex PCR; TCRdb's version includes in-frame clones alone and lacks a portion of them. The table records 200,000 to 300,000 clones, 75% to 90% of them present only once. The specimen sequenced was peripheral blood. All receptors derive from a woman younger than 45 who had recovered from COVID-19.

This sequence joins TRBV9 and TRBJ2-3; 8 positions match TRBD2. The V gene end was trimmed by 1 base and the J gene end by 1 base; junction bases not matched to a gene: 2. The germline V gene has CDR1 SGDLS and CDR2 YYNGEE. This CDR3 comprises 15 residues. The CDR3 sequence: CASSVRGGRTDTQYF. CDR3 bases: TGTGCCAGCAGCGTACGCGGGGGGCGCACAGATACGCAGTATTTT.

The chain carries TRBV7-9 and TRBJ2-1, with unresolved D. This CDR3 has 14 amino acids. Germline values: CDR1 SEHNR, CDR2 FQNEAQ (reference sequence). Trimming stripped 6 bases from V and 1 base from J, with 10 bases between. The CDR3 DNA reads as TGTGCCAGCAGTTCCGTCAGATCCTACAATGAGCAGTTCTTC. This sequence encodes CASSSVRSYNEQFF.

This sequence joins TRBV14 and TRBJ2-2; tentative D call: TRBD1 (6 bases). V lost 10 bases and J lost 2, with 14 bases in between. CDR3 length: 14 residues. The V gene's germline CDR1 is SGHDN and CDR2 FVKESK. The DNA for the CDR3 is TGTGCCATCAGTACGGGACATAACACCGGGGAGCTGTTTTTT. It yields the protein CAISTGHNTGELFF. Full variable domain (outside the CDR3, taken from reference TRBV14 and TRBJ2-2): EAGVTQFPSHSVIEKGQTVTLRCDPISGHDNLYWYRRVMGKEIKFLLHFVKESKQDESGMPNNRFLAERTGGTYSTLKVQPAELEDSGVYFCAISTGHNTGELFFGEGSRLTVL.

The gene calls are TRBV9 and TRBJ1-2; 9 bases line up with TRBD1. In germline, CDR1 is SGDLS, CDR2 YYNGEE. J was trimmed by 8 bases and V by 0 bases; bases with no gene match: 5. The CDR3 has 14 amino acids. CDR3: CASSVGTGERGYTF. The CDR3 region has the DNA TGTGCCAGCAGCGTAGGGACAGGGGAGAGGGGCTACACCTTC.

The count of this clone is one. The J gene is TRBJ1-2, the V gene TRBV14; weak D call: TRBD1 (5 bases). Per germline, CDR1 SGHDN and CDR2 FVKESK. V lost 3 bases to trimming and J lost 0 bases, with 8 bases between them. This CDR3 spans 14 amino acids. The CDR3 region has the DNA TGTGCCAGCAGCCAGCTGACAGCTAACTATGGCTACACCTTC. Translated, it gives CASSQLTANYGYTF.

This clone was counted between two and nine times. The chain employs TRBV18 and TRBJ1-1; no clear D. The CDR3 has 13 amino acids. Trimming stripped 1 base from V and 7 bases from J, with 10 bases between. Germline V CDR1 and CDR2: KGHSH, LQKENI. The CDR3 sequence is CASSPLSGGEAFF. CDR3 sequence (DNA): TGTGCCAGCTCACCACTATCCGGAGGTGAAGCTTTCTTT.

This chain joins TRBV12-3 or TRBV12-4 and TRBJ1-2; D perhaps matches TRBD1 (6 bases). Trimming pared 6 bases from V and 6 bases from J, leaving 14 bases between. The CDR3 contains 13 residues. CDR3 sequence: CASSFLGANGYTF. CDR3 bases: TGTGCCAGCAGCTTTCTGGGGGCGAATGGCTACACCTTC.

This clone has only a few counts. This chain links TRBV2 with TRBJ1-5, with D perhaps matching TRBD1 (5 bases). The CDR3 runs 15 residues. In germline, CDR1 is SNHLY, CDR2 FYNNEI. V dropped 2 bases and J dropped 6 bases, with 14 bases sitting between them. The DNA for the CDR3 is TGTGCCAGCAGTGAAATTCTTCAGGGAGGTCAGCCCCAGCATTTT. Residues: CASSEILQGGQPQHF.

This rearrangement joins TRBV5-4 to TRBJ2-7; D may be TRBD1 (6 bases). The length of the CDR3 is 15 residues. V was cut by 4 bases and J by 2 bases, with 16 bases left in between. Looked up from germline, CDR1 is SGHNT and CDR2 is YYREEE (reference sequence). The DNA for the CDR3 is TGTGCCAGCAGCCTAGGGGGACCGGCCCCCTACGAGCAGTACTTC. It yields the protein CASSLGGPAPYEQYF. Combining the CDR3 with reference TRBV5-4 and TRBJ2-7 gives the whole variable domain ETGVTQSPTHLIKTRGQQVTLRCSSQSGHNTVSWYQQALGQGPQFIFQYYREEENGRGNFPPRFSGLQFPNYSSELNVNALELDDSALYLCASSLGGPAPYEQYFGPGTRLTVT.

The chain joins TRBV5-1 to TRBJ1-5; D remains ambiguous. Germline V gene sequence: CDR1 SGHRS, CDR2 YFSETQ. The CDR3 consists of 13 residues. V dropped 8 bases and J dropped 0 bases, with 9 bases sitting between them. This chain's CDR3 is CASAAGSNQPQHF. The CDR3 region has the DNA TGCGCCAGTGCAGCGGGTAGCAATCAGCCCCAGCATTTT.

This rearrangement joins TRBV10-3 to TRBJ1-2; TRBD1 aligns across 9 bases. V trimming: 6 bases; J trimming: 7 bases; junction bases outside the gene matches: 12. This CDR3 region has 15 residues. Germline-derived CDR1 and CDR2 are ENHRY and SYGVKD. This CDR3 is CAISPGQGIVLGYTF. The CDR3, as DNA: TGTGCCATCAGCCCCGGACAGGGGATAGTTCTTGGCTACACCTTC.

The rearrangement joins TRBV9 to TRBJ2-2; D perhaps matches TRBD1 (5 bases). The CDR3 contains 16 residues. Germline CDR1 reads SGDLS; CDR2 reads YYNGEE. Trimming cost V 2 bases and J 0 bases, with 11 bases left between them. The CDR3 here is CASSVQGSANTGELFF. CDR3 nucleotides: TGTGCCAGCAGCGTTCAGGGCAGCGCGAACACCGGGGAGCTGTTTTTT. The full variable domain, with the rest looked up from reference TRBV9 and TRBJ2-2, is DSGVTQTPKHLITATGQRVTLRCSPRSGDLSVYWYQQSLDQGLQFLIQYYNGEERAKGNILERFSAQQFPDLHSELNLSSLELGDSALYFCASSVQGSANTGELFFGEGSRLTVL.

This clone was found once. The chain has TRBV5-5 and TRBJ2-1; D is possibly TRBD2 (5 bases). V was trimmed by 3 bases and J by 8 bases, leaving 12 bases between them. Germline V gene lookup returns CDR1 SGHKS and CDR2 YYEKEE (reference sequence). This CDR3 comprises 13 residues. CDR3 nucleotide sequence: TGTGCCAGCAGCTCACCCGGGCGGGATGAGCAGTTCTTC. Translating it yields CASSSPGRDEQFF.

The V call is TRBV7-2, the J call TRBJ2-1, with 10 nucleotides matching TRBD1. Losses at the gene ends were 0 bases for V and 5 bases for J; bases not matched to a gene: 10. The CDR3 covers 18 residues. The germline gives CDR1 SGHTA, CDR2 FQGNSA. CDR3 in DNA: TGTGCCAGCAGCTTAGCGACAGGGGGCTACCCCGGCGACAATGAGCAGTTCTTC. Translation: CASSLATGGYPGDNEQFF. Drawing the rest from reference TRBV7-2 and TRBJ2-1, the complete variable domain is GAGVSQSPSNKVTEKGKDVELRCDPISGHTALYWYRQSLGQGLEFLIYFQGNSAPDKSGLPSDRFSAERTGGSVSTLTIQRTQQEDSAVYLCASSLATGGYPGDNEQFFGPGTRLTVL.